This T cell receptor (beta chain) stems from a study of blood T cell repertoires in COVID-19. Study context: Italy, Spain and the United States were the sources of the convalescent and acute COVID-19 samples.

Under the authors' procedure: Amplification of reference gene primers provided the estimated nucleated cell counts. The method was immunoSEQ multiplex PCR; TCRdb's version includes in-frame clones alone and lacks a portion of them. V, J and clone size derive from that table, while D and trimming were established from the DNA sequence. The table includes approximately 400,000 clones, over 75% detected once. In terms of age and location, participants ranged from roughly 18 to 95 years and lived in roughly 22 US areas. Cohorts were assigned according to the clinical history that participants reported. The clonotype originates from a man in his thirties or forties who had recovered from COVID-19. Sequencing used PBMCs or T cells enriched from blood (not recorded which).

The CDR3 is CASSLTTGGQGETLHF. CDR3 nucleotides: TGCGCCAGCAGCTTGACGACGGGAGGACAGGGTGAAACCCTCCACTTT. The rearrangement uses TRBV5-1 and TRBJ1-6, with 8 bases fitting TRBD1. The CDR3 runs 16 residues. Trimming cost V 1 base and J 14 bases; bases outside gene matches: 14. Germline CDR1 SGHRS, CDR2 YFSETQ.